The 2 T cell receptor beta chains presented below share a single source sample, sequenced in a study of identical twins. One entry per CDR3 protein, called by TCRdb with MiXCR from the 5' RACE reads. The sample contains fewer than 550,000 distinct CDR3 sequences, nearly 15% of which appear only once. The same sample was also studied in work on yellow fever vaccine responses in identical twins.

Specimen: CD4+ T cells sorted from blood. These receptors originate from a woman between 18 and 30 years old in good health.

The gene calls are TRBV28 and TRBJ2-1; D gene uncertain. CDR3 length equals 15 residues. Germline lookup yields CDR1 MDHEN and CDR2 SYDVKM. The germline V and J ends were trimmed by 6 bases and 0 bases, with 12 bases remaining between them. DNA of the CDR3: TGTGCCAGCAGCAAGGACGTGGACTCCTACAATGAGCAGTTCTTC. Translated: CASSKDVDSYNEQFF.

This clonotype was seen only a few times. The genes are TRBV11-2 and TRBJ2-1; possible D gene TRBD1, 5 bases. Germline-derived CDR1 and CDR2 are SGHAT and FQNNGV. CDR3 length equals 12 residues. Trimming stripped 1 base from V and 16 bases from J, with 14 bases between. CDR3 region: CASSLGTGEDFF. CDR3 DNA: TGTGCCAGCAGCTTAGGCACAGGTGAAGACTTCTTC.